Sequencing of this T cell receptor beta chain was carried out in a study of graft-versus-host responses after intestinal transplantation. The protocol was immunoSEQ multiplex PCR, while the TCRdb copy is restricted to in-frame clones and leaves out a portion. The sample includes 70,000 to 95,000 clones, 90% to 95% of them seen just once. Points on this clone: Its antigen is undetermined.

V was clipped by 6 bases and J by 6 bases; unmatched bases: 4. Germline V lookup: CDR1 SEHNR, CDR2 FQNEAQ (reference sequence). The CDR3 is made up of 14 amino acids. V is TRBV7-9 and J is TRBJ2-1, with TRBD2 matching over 11 bases. The material sequenced was unstimulated CD8+ T cells sorted from spleen or lymph node cells, taken before transplant. This receptor was taken from a human donor who was the organ donor for an intestinal transplant. CDR3 residues: CASRPLAGGNEQFF. The CDR3 bases are TGTGCCAGCAGGCCCCTAGCGGGAGGCAATGAGCAGTTCTTC.